This TCR beta chain was observed in a study of CXCR3-negative and CXCR3-positive naive CD8 T cells (dated by TCRdb to the late 2010s). About the investigation overall: In total, approximately 130 million TRB reads were obtained, corresponding to roughly 1.5 +/- 0.3 million reads per library. Naive subsets from 5 or 6 donors and memory cells from 3 donors were included in the TRBV-TRBJ cluster analysis. Diversity and physicochemical repertoire analyses covered approximately 10 donors pooled from two independent experiments.

Each CD8+ T cell subset was flow-sorted in triplicate, and a few hundred thousand cells per subset were placed directly into RLT lysis buffer. To keep memory contaminants out, a stringent definition of naive CD8+ T cells was applied: CD45RO-CCR7+CD27+CD95-. Peripheral blood mononuclear cells were isolated from buffy coats by standard density gradient centrifugation. A FACSAria III was used to flow-sort naive CXCR3-negative and CXCR3-positive CD8+ T cells. Total RNA was extracted from sorted cells with an RNeasy Mini Kit. General conclusions and limits of the study: Both naive subsets had comparably high repertoire diversity, while memory CD8+ T cells had much lower repertoire diversity. Similar TRBV-TRBJ usage was shown by naive CXCR3-negative and CXCR3-positive cells from the same donor, whereas distinct patterns were shown by memory cells. Freshly isolated PBMCs were used for most assays because CXCR3 expression partially decreased after cryopreservation. Because surface CD5, which is linked to self-reactivity in mice, was comparable between the naive subsets, TCR interaction strength was also inferred from TRB CDR3 physicochemical properties. TRB CDR3s from CXCR3-positive naive cells showed higher hydrophobicity (lower Kidera factor 4), lower energy, and higher strength and volume indices than CXCR3-negative naive cells.

CDR1 and CDR2, per the germline V gene (reference sequence), are SGHNT and YYREEE. Counted from cysteine to phenylalanine, this CDR3 has 16 amino acids. No DNA was logged. As for this clonotype: Its antigen remains undetermined.

TCRdb shows the sequencer as NextSeq 550. The Human TCR Profiling Kit (MiLaboratory) was used to prepare UMI-labeled 5' RACE TRB cDNA libraries. The full amount of extracted RNA was used for cDNA synthesis, and the full amount of resulting cDNA was used for PCR amplification. Libraries were prepared in parallel using an identical number of PCR cycles. Under the source paper's analysis protocol: MIGEC and MiXCR extracted about 49,000 +/- 11,000 unique UMI-labeled TRB cDNA molecules per library, requiring at least two reads per UMI. Each library averaged 40,000 +/- 10,000 functional in-frame TRB CDR3 nucleotide clonotypes without stop codons. After downsampling to 5000 UMI-labeled TRB molecules per sample, diversity metrics, including normalized Shannon-Wiener and Chao1, were computed in VDJtools. For the central five CDR3 residues, VDJtools calculated physicochemical properties weighted by clonotype size, namely interaction energy, strength, volume and Kidera factor 4. Following reprocessing of the reads by TCRdb, the data hold one row per CDR3 protein sequence and no DNA is available. In this record, the V and J calls reflect TCRdb's handling and not the investigators' own analysis. In this sample's table one finds around 150,000 distinct CDR3 sequences. The top ten hold 0.41% of the sample.

Material for sequencing was naive CXCR3+ CD8+ T cells from blood. Per the publication, the cell subset or site label means: CD45RO-CCR7+CD27+CD95- naive CD8+ T cells expressing CXCR3 (TNR3+). The V gene is TRBV5-4 and the J gene is TRBJ2-1; TCRdb calls TRBD2, which cannot be checked without DNA. The clonotype originates from a human donor in good health. Some clones in this sample may be carry-over from other donors' samples. CDR3 reads: CASSFRSLAGADEQFF.